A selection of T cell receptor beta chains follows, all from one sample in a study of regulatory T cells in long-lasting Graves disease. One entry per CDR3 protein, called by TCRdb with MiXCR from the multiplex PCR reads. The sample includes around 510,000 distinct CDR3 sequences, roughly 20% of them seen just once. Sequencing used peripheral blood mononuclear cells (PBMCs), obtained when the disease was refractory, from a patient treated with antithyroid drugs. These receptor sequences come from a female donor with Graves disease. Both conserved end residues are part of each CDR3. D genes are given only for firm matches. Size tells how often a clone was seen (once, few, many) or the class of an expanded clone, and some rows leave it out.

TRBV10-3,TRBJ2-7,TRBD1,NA,TGTGCCATCAGTGATGAACAGGGGGGTCCATACGAGCAGTACTTC,CAISDEQGGPYEQYF
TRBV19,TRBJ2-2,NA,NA,TGTGCCAGTAGTATCTCGTTTTGGATCGGGGAGCTGTTTTTT,CASSISFWIGELFF
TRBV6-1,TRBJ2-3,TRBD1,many,TGTGCCAGCAGTCAACAGGGGCCCGTCCTCCACAGTGAGCAGTATTTT,CASSQQGPVLHSEQYF
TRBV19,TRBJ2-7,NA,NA,TGTGCCAGTAGCATTGGCGGTTTGGAGCGGCCCTACGAGCAGTACTTC,CASSIGGLERPYEQYF
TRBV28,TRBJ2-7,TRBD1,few,TGTGCCAGCAGCCCGAGTCCAGGGGGCCAATCCTACGAGCAGTACTTC,CASSPSPGGQSYEQYF
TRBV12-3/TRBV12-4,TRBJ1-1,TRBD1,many,TGTGCCAGCAGTCTACGGACAGGGGTCACTGAAGCTTTCTTT,CASSLRTGVTEAFF
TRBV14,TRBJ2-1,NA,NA,TGTGCCAGCAGCCAAGTATCAGGAGGTCGCCGGGCCTACAATGAGCAGTTCTTC,CASSQVSGGRRAYNEQFF
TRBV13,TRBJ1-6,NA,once,TGTGCCAGCAGCTTTTCCATCGAGAAGGGTTATACACCCCTCCACTTT,CASSFSIEKGYTPLHF
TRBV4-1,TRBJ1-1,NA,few,TGCGCCAGCAGCCAGGTAGGCGTCACTGAAGCTTTCTTT,CASSQVGVTEAFF
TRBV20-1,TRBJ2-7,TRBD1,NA,TGCAGTGCTAGACCGCCGGGGACAGGGAACGAGCAGTACTTC,CSARPPGTGNEQYF
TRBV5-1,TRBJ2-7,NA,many,TGCGCCAGCAGCTTCAACCGGGACGCAGGCGAGCAGTACTTC,CASSFNRDAGEQYF
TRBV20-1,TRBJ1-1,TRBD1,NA,TGCAGTGCCACGGGACAGGCCCCAGCTGAAGCTTTCTTT,CSATGQAPAEAFF
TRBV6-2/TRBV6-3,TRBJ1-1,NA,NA,TGTGCCAGCAAATTGTCCTCTCTGCGGGGGGGGTACACTGAAGCTTTCTTT,CASKLSSLRGGYTEAFF
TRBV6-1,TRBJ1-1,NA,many,TGTGCCAGCAGTGAAGGCACAGCTAACACTGAAGCTTTCTTT,CASSEGTANTEAFF
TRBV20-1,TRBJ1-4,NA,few,TGCAGTGAGTCAAGGGGCGCACGAAATGAAAAACTGTTTTTT,CSESRGARNEKLFF
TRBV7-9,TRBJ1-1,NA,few,TGTGCCAGCAGCCCGACCGGGGGTCTGAACACTGAAGCTTTCTTT,CASSPTGGLNTEAFF
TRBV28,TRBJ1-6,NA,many,TGTGCCAGCAGTTTGACGGGACTTCGAAATAATTCACCCCTCCACTTT,CASSLTGLRNNSPLHF
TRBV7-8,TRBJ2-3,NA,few,TGTGCCAGCAGCTTAGGGGGCACCACAGATACGCAGTATTTT,CASSLGGTTDTQYF
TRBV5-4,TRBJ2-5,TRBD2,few,TGTGCCAGCAGCCGACAACTTCGGACTAGCGGGAAAGAGACCCAGTACTTC,CASSRQLRTSGKETQYF
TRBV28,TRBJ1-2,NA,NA,TGTGCCAGCAGTCCCCCGGGGACCGGTTATGGCTACACCTTC,CASSPPGTGYGYTF
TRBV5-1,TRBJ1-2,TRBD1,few,TGCGCCAGCAGCTGGACGACAGGGGGCGCTTATGGCTACACCTTC,CASSWTTGGAYGYTF
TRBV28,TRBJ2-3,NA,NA,TGTGCCAGCAGTTTGAGCGAGGCCTATTTCACAGATACGCAGTATTTT,CASSLSEAYFTDTQYF
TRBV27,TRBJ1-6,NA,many,TGTGCCAGCAGTTTAGGTGGTGGGTCACCCCTCCACTTT,CASSLGGGSPLHF
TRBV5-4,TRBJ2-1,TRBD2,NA,TGTGCCAGCAGCCCGACAGCGGGAGGCTCCTACAATGAGCAGTTCTTC,CASSPTAGGSYNEQFF
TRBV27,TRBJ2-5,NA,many,TGTGCCAGCAGGACTGGAGCCCTACGTGCTGAGACCCAGTACTTC,CASRTGALRAETQYF
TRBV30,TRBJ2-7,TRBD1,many,TGTGCCTGGAGGGGGGACAGAGGATACGAGCAGTACTTC,CAWRGDRGYEQYF
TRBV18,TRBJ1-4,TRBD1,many,TGTGCCAGCTCACTCGACAGGGGCACAAATGAAAAACTGTTTTTT,CASSLDRGTNEKLFF
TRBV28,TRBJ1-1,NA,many,TGCGCCAGCAGCCATAGGGGGACTAACACTGAAGCTTTCTTT,CASSHRGTNTEAFF
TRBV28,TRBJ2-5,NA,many,TGTGCCAGCAGTTCTTACCAAGAGACCCAGTACTTC,CASSSYQETQYF
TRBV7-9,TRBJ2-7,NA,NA,TGTGCCAGCAGCTTAAACGGTCCTATGGCCTACGAGCAGTACTTC,CASSLNGPMAYEQYF
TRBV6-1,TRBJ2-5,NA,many,TGTGCCAGCAGTAGGACAAGACAAGAGACCCAGTACTTC,CASSRTRQETQYF
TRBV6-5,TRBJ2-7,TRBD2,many,TGTGCCAGCAGTTACCCGTCCGCGGGGCGGGAGGGCCTCTACGAGCAGTACTTC,CASSYPSAGREGLYEQYF